The 26 T cell receptor beta chains reported below all come from one sample, sequenced in a study of shared clonotypes between healthy human individuals. Produced via immunoSEQ multiplex PCR; TCRdb's table is partial and in-frame only. The sample lists under 1 million clones; roughly 96% were seen once. Naive CD8 cells, CD45RO-negative and positively selected for CCR7, excluded terminally differentiated effector memory CD45RA+ cells. Specimen: naive CD8+ T cells sorted from blood. Every receptor here comes from a man aged 25 to 40 in good health.

The chain employs TRBV19 and TRBJ1-1; maybe TRBD1 (5 bases). V was trimmed by 6 bases and J by 1 base, leaving 12 bases between them. CDR1 is LNHDA and CDR2 is SQIVND in the germline V gene (reference sequence). The length of the CDR3 is 14 residues. This chain's CDR3 is CASRPTEGNTEAFF. CDR3 in DNA: TGTGCCAGTAGACCGACAGAAGGGAACACTGAAGCTTTCTTT.

This chain joins TRBV18 and TRBJ1-4; D uncertain. The CDR3 has 16 amino acids. V was pared by 5 bases and J by 0 bases, with 13 bases between. Germline V gene sequence: CDR1 KGHSH, CDR2 LQKENI. The CDR3 DNA follows: TGTGCCAGCTCATATTTGTCCGTTGCAACTAATGAAAAACTGTTTTTT. It yields the protein CASSYLSVATNEKLFF.

This clone has a single count. The CDR3 region is CASSLAGAGFGGANVLTF. DNA of the CDR3: TGTGCCAGCAGCTTGGCGGGAGCAGGTTTCGGTGGGGCCAACGTCCTGACTTTC. The genes are TRBV5-4 and TRBJ2-6; TRBD2 is a possible D gene (6 bases). The CDR3 loop spans 18 amino acids. V was trimmed by 0 bases and J by 3 bases, leaving 16 bases between them. Germline CDR1 SGHNT, CDR2 YYREEE (reference sequence).

The chain uses TRBV6-5 and TRBJ2-5, with D maybe TRBD1 (5 bases). The germline V gene has CDR1 MNHEY and CDR2 SVGAGI. The CDR3 is 14 amino acids. Trimming stripped 2 bases from V and 2 bases from J, with 9 bases between. The DNA for the CDR3 is TGTGCCAGCAGTTACACAGGAGAACAAGAGACCCAGTACTTC. Residues: CASSYTGEQETQYF.

CDR3 in DNA: TGTGCCAGTAGCGCAGGGACTAGCGGCACCTACGAGCAGTACTTC. Translation: CASSAGTSGTYEQYF. V gene TRBV19 combines with J gene TRBJ2-7, with 11 nucleotides matching TRBD2. Trimming at V came to 6 bases and at J to 2 bases, leaving 6 bases not matched to a gene. Germline V gene data show CDR1 as LNHDA and CDR2 as SQIVND (reference sequence). This CDR3 contains 15 residues.

The CDR3 sequence is CASSLAREQYF. The CDR3 region has the DNA TGTGCCAGCAGCTTGGCCCGTGAGCAGTACTTC. This chain connects TRBV5-6 to TRBJ2-7; no firm D call. The CDR3 sequence is 11 residues long. Germline V gives CDR1 SGHDT, CDR2 YYEEEE. V lost 0 bases and J 7 bases, leaving 5 bases between the germline ends.

The V gene is TRBV6-6, the J gene TRBJ2-1; D perhaps matches TRBD2 (5 bases). The CDR3 consists of 15 residues. Germline V gives CDR1 MNHNY, CDR2 SVGAGI (reference sequence). V was clipped by 8 bases and J by 0 bases, with 14 bases between them. The CDR3 loop is CASVPRGSSYNEQFF. DNA of the CDR3: TGTGCCAGCGTCCCTCGGGGAAGCTCCTACAATGAGCAGTTCTTC.

The DNA for the CDR3 is TGTGCCAGTAGTATTGGCCAGGGGGAGAGGGACGAGCAGTACTTC. This codes for CASSIGQGERDEQYF. This sequence joins TRBV19 and TRBJ2-7; 7 bases are shared with TRBD1. V gave up 3 bases and J gave up 5 bases; unmatched junction bases: 10. This CDR3 has 15 residues. Germline V gene sequence: CDR1 LNHDA, CDR2 SQIVND (reference sequence).

The V call is TRBV2, the J call TRBJ2-2; D is unclear. Germline lookup yields CDR1 SNHLY and CDR2 FYNNEI. Trimming removed 4 bases from V and 3 bases from J, with 15 bases in between. CDR3 size: 16 residues. For the CDR3, the DNA is TGTGCCAGCAGTGGAGACAAGTCTTTTTACACCGGGGAGCTGTTTTTT. This gives the protein CASSGDKSFYTGELFF.

The genes are TRBV11-2 and TRBJ2-7; D is undetermined. Trimming stripped 5 bases from V and 3 bases from J, with 8 bases between. Germline V CDR1 and CDR2: SGHAT, FQNNGV. The CDR3 length is 12 residues. In DNA, the CDR3 is TGTGCCAGCAGCCAACTAATCTACGAGCAGTACTTC. Its protein is CASSQLIYEQYF.

The rearrangement links TRBV27 to TRBJ1-2, with D perhaps matching TRBD1 (5 bases). Trimming took off 5 bases at V and 5 bases at J, with 15 bases between the two ends. The germline gives CDR1 MNHEY, CDR2 SMNVEV (reference sequence). The length of the CDR3 is 14 residues. CDR3 loop: CASSPGAGSYGYTF. The CDR3 nucleotides read TGTGCCAGCAGTCCCGGGGCGGGGAGTTATGGCTACACCTTC.

This clone has only one observation. Additional DNA sequences in this sample encode the identical CDR3. The genes are TRBV28 and TRBJ2-7; D ambiguous. Trimming shortened V by 3 bases and J by 3 bases, and 6 bases separated the two germline ends. The CDR3 is 12 amino acids. Germline lookup yields CDR1 MDHEN and CDR2 SYDVKM. Here the CDR3 reads CASSLYDYEQYF. DNA of the CDR3: TGTGCCAGCAGTTTGTACGACTACGAGCAGTACTTC.

The V call is TRBV7-9, the J call TRBJ2-7, with 7 bases identical to TRBD2. J gave up 4 bases and V 5 bases, and 5 bases lay outside the gene matches. The length of the CDR3 is 13 residues. The germline CDR1 and CDR2 sequences are SEHNR and FQNEAQ (reference sequence). The DNA for the CDR3 is TGTGCCAGCAGCCCACGGGACTATTACGAGCAGTACTTC. It translates to CASSPRDYYEQYF.

The chain combines TRBV4-1 with TRBJ1-5; TRBD1 is a possible D gene (5 bases). The germline V gene has CDR1 MGHRA and CDR2 YSYEKL. The CDR3 is 16 amino acids. The V gene lost 0 bases and the J gene lost 4 bases, with 13 bases spanning the gap. This CDR3 is CASSQEWGSGNQPQHF. For the CDR3, the DNA is TGCGCCAGCAGCCAAGAATGGGGGTCGGGGAATCAGCCCCAGCATTTT.

As to this clone: At one end the junction does not follow the germline gene, possibly because of a read error. The chain links TRBV11-2 to TRBJ2-7, with a possible D match to TRBD1 (5 bases). The length of the CDR3 is 14 residues. In germline, CDR1 is SGHAT, CDR2 FQNNGV. The CDR3, as DNA: TGTGCCAGCACCTTAGGGTTAGGGGTCGACGAGCAGTACTTC. Translation: CASTLGLGVDEQYF.

This chain joins TRBV19 and TRBJ2-7, with D possibly matching TRBD1 (6 bases). The CDR3 is made up of 12 amino acids. With 6 bases removed from V and 1 base from J, the gap between germline ends came to 7 bases. In germline, CDR1 is LNHDA, CDR2 SQIVND (reference sequence). The CDR3: CASRGTSYEQYF. The CDR3 region has the DNA TGTGCCAGTAGAGGGACATCCTACGAGCAGTACTTC.

The CDR3 loop is CASSRRQGQGAYEQYF. CDR3 coding DNA: TGCGCCAGCAGCCGGAGACAGGGACAGGGGGCCTACGAGCAGTACTTC. The chain employs TRBV4-1 and TRBJ2-7, with TRBD1 matching 11 bases. The CDR3 spans 16 residues. V was pared by 4 bases and J by 2 bases, with 7 bases of the junction left unmatched. Germline CDR1 and CDR2: MGHRA and YSYEKL.

V and J are TRBV7-2 and TRBJ2-5; TRBD2 aligns across 7 bases. With V trimmed by 1 base and J by 2 bases, 7 bases remained unmatched. CDR3 length: 16 residues. Germline values: CDR1 SGHTA, CDR2 FQGNSA. The CDR3 sequence: CASSLGEAGRQETQYF. DNA for the CDR3: TGTGCCAGCAGCTTAGGTGAAGCGGGACGACAAGAGACCCAGTACTTC.

V is TRBV11-3 and J is TRBJ2-1, with D perhaps matching TRBD2 (6 bases). The germline gives CDR1 SGHNT, CDR2 YENEEA. The V gene lost 5 bases and the J gene lost 4 bases, with 12 bases spanning the gap. CDR3 length: 14 residues. The CDR3 region is CASSPAAGYNEQFF. CDR3 DNA sequence: TGTGCCAGCAGCCCCGCGGCGGGATACAATGAGCAGTTCTTC.

The chain recombines TRBV10-2 with TRBJ2-2; D is uncertain. The CDR3 has 15 amino acids. The germline V gene has CDR1 WSHSY and CDR2 SAAADI. Trimming stripped 4 bases from V and 1 base from J, with 10 bases between. CDR3 region: CASSGFHLNTGELFF. CDR3 nucleotides: TGCGCCAGCAGTGGGTTTCATCTGAACACCGGGGAGCTGTTTTTT.

The V gene is TRBV28, the J gene TRBJ2-3, with unresolved D. This CDR3 has 14 residues. Trimming left V 2 bases short and J 2 bases short, with 8 bases between. Germline-derived CDR1 and CDR2 are MDHEN and SYDVKM. CDR3 residues: CASSLGPTTDTQYF. The CDR3 bases are TGTGCCAGCAGTTTAGGTCCAACCACAGATACGCAGTATTTT.

The chain employs TRBV5-4 and TRBJ2-5; D gene uncertain. CDR1 and CDR2 (germline): SGHNT, YYREEE (reference sequence). V lost 1 base and J lost 1, with 5 bases in between. The CDR3 is made up of 13 amino acids. For the CDR3, the DNA is TGTGCCAGCAGCTTGACAGTCCAAGAGACCCAGTACTTC. Protein sequence: CASSLTVQETQYF.

This chain joins TRBV27 and TRBJ2-7; TRBD1 agrees at 9 bases. V lost 8 bases, J lost 5 bases, and 10 bases stayed unmatched. The CDR3 covers 14 residues. Germline CDR1 MNHEY, CDR2 SMNVEV (reference sequence). DNA for the CDR3: TGTGCCAGCCGCCACCCGGGACAGGGTAACGAGCAGTACTTC. Residues: CASRHPGQGNEQYF.

The chain employs TRBV19 and TRBJ2-3; D unclear. The CDR3 has 13 residues. The V gene lost 8 bases and the J gene lost 0 bases, with 9 bases spanning the gap. CDR1 is LNHDA, CDR2 SQIVND, per germline (reference sequence). The CDR3 nucleotides are TGTGCCAGTGCGTATCATAGCACAGATACGCAGTATTTT. This codes for CASAYHSTDTQYF.

In regard to this clone: Other DNA sequences of this sample code for an identical CDR3. This rearrangement joins TRBV9 to TRBJ2-3; D is unresolved. The CDR3 extends over 13 amino acids. V was trimmed by 3 bases and J by 0 bases, leaving 5 bases between them. Germline lookup yields CDR1 SGDLS and CDR2 YYNGEE. The CDR3 coding sequence is TGTGCCAGCAGCGCCCACAGCACAGATACGCAGTATTTT. This translates into CASSAHSTDTQYF.

The chain uses TRBV4-2 and TRBJ1-1, with a weak D call TRBD1 (6 bases). The CDR3 is 12 amino acids. Germline CDR1 and CDR2: LGHNA and YNFKEQ. V was cut by 3 bases and J by 6 bases, with 8 bases left in between. The CDR3 nucleotides are TGTGCCAGCAGCCACCGGACAGCTGAAGCTTTCTTT. Protein sequence: CASSHRTAEAFF.